This T cell receptor beta chain came from a study of blood T cell repertoires in COVID-19 (dated by TCRdb to 2020 to 2022). For context, the study as a whole: Samples from collaborators originated in the United States, Italy and Spain and spanned both the acute and convalescent phases of COVID-19. The repertoires were released in a freely available public database meant as a resource for research on the immune response to SARS-CoV-2. Where available, HLA class I and class II types were obtained from metadata supplied by the sample provider rather than from assay-based typing. The samples were drawn from the first 160 participants of the ongoing ImmuneRACE study and from 950 to 1,500 subjects provided by 6 global collaborators. The prospective study material was composed of cDNA or gDNA derived from T cells, B-cell-depleted T cells, or PBMCs. The sample metadata nearly always contained a de-identified subject ID, COVID-19 status, age in years and sex. Subjects who had been exposed to COVID-19, were actively infected with it, or had recovered from it provided the deeply sampled blood TCRbeta repertoires that made up the dataset.

TCRbeta CDR3 regions were amplified from genomic DNA by means of the immunoSEQ Assay, a bias-controlled multiplex PCR. The source study handled its data this way. Within the assay, amplification of reference gene primers was used to estimate how many nucleated cells each sample contained. To quantify the absolute abundance of each unique TCRbeta CDR3 rearrangement, sequence reads were collapsed and filtered. For each sample, productive Simpson clonality was calculated as the square root of Simpson's diversity index over productive rearrangements. The table comes from immuneACCESS by way of TCRdb, which keeps in-frame sequences with V and J called. Part of the clones is missing from these tables; in studies checked, under half for an unresolved V gene and the rest for unknown reasons. Clone size and V and J calls were adopted from that table, with D and trimming inferred from the DNA. For this sample there are about 180,000 clones; approximately 89% appear just once. The ten largest account for roughly 6.2% of the sample.

A remark on this clone: The antigen it recognizes is unknown. Per-nucleotide qualities are absent, and no much larger clonotype sits a single base away.

Points the paper makes about the study in general: The quantity of clinical and demographic metadata differed by source and by participant and was supplied without curation.

Enrolling through a virtual design, the prospective study's participants ranged in age from about 18 to 89 years and lived across approximately 25 United States geographic areas. In the prospective study, cohorts were assigned on the basis of participant-reported clinical history obtained from a screening survey and a study questionnaire. Recovered participants in ImmuneRACE Cohort 3 were defined as having two consecutive negative NP/OP PCR tests, clearance from a healthcare professional, or resolution of symptoms. Each participant in the prospective study had whole blood, serum and a nasopharyngeal or oropharyngeal swab collected by mobile phlebotomists. Prospective study participants could optionally give additional blood draws and questionnaires over an approximately two-month period. Before DNA extraction, blood samples from the prospective study were shipped at room temperature or frozen.

Sequencing was performed on PBMCs or T cells enriched from blood (not recorded which). This receptor was obtained from a man aged 40-50 years who had recovered from COVID-19.

CDR3 loop: CASRLQSQLQGNYGYTF. The nucleotide sequence is TGTGCCAGCAGACTACAATCTCAACTTCAGGGGAACTATGGCTACACCTTC. The chain employs TRBV27 and TRBJ1-2; tentative D gene TRBD1, with 6 bases matching. CDR1 and CDR2 were assigned from the germline V gene (reference sequence) as MNHEY and SMNVEV. From its cysteine to its phenylalanine, the CDR3 spans 17 amino acids. Only the CDR3 portion is preserved as DNA: 51 bases, with reading frame beginning at the first base. The trim is 6 bases for V and 2 bases for J, with a gap of 22 bases between the germline ends.